Presented here are 17 T cell receptor beta chains from one specimen sequenced in a study of blood T cell repertoires in COVID-19. The method was immunoSEQ multiplex PCR; TCRdb's version includes in-frame clones alone and lacks a portion of them. Of about 170,000 clones listed, around 80% are singletons. Material for sequencing was PBMCs or T cells enriched from blood (not recorded which). Receptors were obtained from a woman in her seventies in a cohort exposed to, infected with or recovered from COVID-19 (not recorded which).

A single count supports this clone. V gene TRBV27 combines with J gene TRBJ2-1, with D possibly matching TRBD2 (6 bases). Germline V gene lookup returns CDR1 MNHEY and CDR2 SMNVEV (reference sequence). Trimming pared 6 bases from V and 0 bases from J, leaving 12 bases between. The CDR3 is 15 amino acids. For the CDR3, the DNA is TGTGCCAGCAGCCTCACCGGGGGCTCCTACAATGAGCAGTTCTTC. Its protein is CASSLTGGSYNEQFF.

The chain combines TRBV3-1 (or the pseudogene TRBV3-2) with TRBJ1-4; D might be TRBD1 (5 bases). The CDR3 extends over 12 amino acids. Germline V gene data show CDR1 as LGHDT and CDR2 as YNNKEL (reference sequence). Deletions cut 3 bases from V and 12 bases from J, with 11 bases between. DNA of the CDR3: TGTGCCAGCAGCCATGGTGGAGGGGAACTGTTTTTT. The encoded protein is CASSHGGGELFF.

The genes are TRBV11-1 and TRBJ1-3; no definite D call. The germline V and J ends were trimmed by 3 bases and 4 bases, with 13 bases remaining between them. This CDR3 comprises 15 residues. The V gene's germline CDR1 is SGHAT and CDR2 FQDESV (reference sequence). Here the CDR3 DNA reads TGTGCCAGCAGCTTTTCGGACGGGAGCGGAAACACCATATATTTT. Encoded protein: CASSFSDGSGNTIYF. Full variable domain (remainder filled in from reference TRBV11-1 and TRBJ1-3): EAEVAQSPRYKITEKSQAVAFWCDPISGHATLYWYRQILGQGPELLVQFQDESVVDDSQLPKDRFSAERLKGVDSTLKIQPAELGDSAMYLCASSFSDGSGNTIYFGEGSWLTVV.

The chain recombines TRBV29-1 with TRBJ1-2, with D maybe TRBD1 (5 bases). The CDR3 is 15 residues long. Trimming pared 6 bases from V and 2 bases from J, leaving 19 bases between. The germline V gene encodes CDR1 SQVTM and CDR2 ANQGSEA. The CDR3 DNA is TGCAGCGTAAGGGGTGAAGCAACGAGGAACTATGGCTACACCTTC. Encoded protein: CSVRGEATRNYGYTF.

The V and J genes are TRBV28 and TRBJ1-1; TRBD1 matches 7 bases. J lost 5 bases, V lost 4 bases, and 7 bases had no gene match. This CDR3 comprises 14 residues. Germline values: CDR1 MDHEN, CDR2 SYDVKM. CDR3 nucleotide sequence: TGTGCCAGCAGTTCTCACAGGGGATGGACTGAAGCTTTCTTT. It codes for CASSSHRGWTEAFF.

The gene calls are TRBV15 and TRBJ1-2; 8 nucleotides agree with TRBD1. CDR1 is LNHNV and CDR2 is YYDKDF in the germline V gene (reference sequence). The CDR3 runs to 13 residues. Trimming cost V 5 bases and J 7 bases; bases outside gene matches: 6. The CDR3 DNA sequence: TGTGCCACCAGCCGGGGGACAGGCGCTGGCTACACCTTC. It specifies CATSRGTGAGYTF.

The chain has TRBV11-2 and TRBJ2-7; 14 nucleotides line up with TRBD2. Germline V CDR1 and CDR2: SGHAT, FQNNGV. The CDR3 is 13 residues long. The J segment lost 10 bases and the V segment lost 5 bases, leaving 4 bases of the junction unmatched. CDR3 nucleotides: TGTGCCAGCAGCCCCGGGACTAGCGGGAGTCAGTACTTC. Protein sequence: CASSPGTSGSQYF.

The chain couples TRBV9 to TRBJ2-1, with 8 bases matching TRBD1. Trimming took 4 bases from V and 4 from J; bases not matched to a gene: 7. Germline values: CDR1 SGDLS, CDR2 YYNGEE. This CDR3 contains 15 residues. The CDR3 here is CASSTRTGQYNEQFF. The CDR3 DNA sequence: TGTGCCAGCAGCACCCGGACAGGGCAGTACAATGAGCAGTTCTTC.

The gene calls are TRBV28 and TRBJ2-5; a weak D match, TRBD2 (7 bases). The germline V gene encodes CDR1 MDHEN and CDR2 SYDVKM. This CDR3 contains 15 residues. V was clipped by 3 bases and J by 7 bases, with 18 bases between them. CDR3 in DNA: TGTGCCAGCAGTTTCGGGGGGCCATCAGGCGGGACCCAGTACTTC. It is translated as CASSFGGPSGGTQYF.

The chain combines TRBV7-2 with TRBJ2-3, with a weak D call TRBD2 (6 bases). V was pared by 11 bases and J by 4 bases, with 16 bases between. Germline CDR1 reads SGHTA; CDR2 reads FQGNSA. The CDR3 is 13 amino acids. The CDR3: CAPGEASADTQYF. DNA of the CDR3: TGTGCCCCCGGGGAGGCTAGCGCAGATACGCAGTATTTT. The full variable domain, rest sourced from reference TRBV7-2 and TRBJ2-3, is GAGVSQSPSNKVTEKGKDVELRCDPISGHTALYWYRQSLGQGLEFLIYFQGNSAPDKSGLPSDRFSAERTGGSVSTLTIQRTQQEDSAVYLCAPGEASADTQYFGPGTRLTVL.

This chain uses TRBV11-1 with TRBJ2-7; tentatively, D is TRBD1 (5 bases). CDR3 size: 12 residues. V was clipped by 4 bases and J by 7 bases, with 11 bases between them. CDR1 is SGHAT, CDR2 FQDESV, per germline (reference sequence). CDR3 coding DNA: TGTGCCAGCAGCTCAGGGATTGGGGAGCAGTACTTC. It specifies CASSSGIGEQYF.

This chain uses TRBV4-2 with TRBJ2-1; 13 bases fit TRBD2. The V and J ends lost 7 bases and 7 bases, in that order; junction bases with no gene match: 7. Germline V lookup: CDR1 LGHNA, CDR2 YNFKEQ. The CDR3 consists of 15 residues. In DNA, the CDR3 is TGTGCCAGCACCCACGGACTAGCGGGAGTGAATGAGCAGTTCTTC. Residues: CASTHGLAGVNEQFF.

The chain has TRBV9 and TRBJ1-1; 7 bases are a match to TRBD1. This CDR3 has 16 amino acids. The germline gives CDR1 SGDLS, CDR2 YYNGEE. The J segment lost 1 base and the V segment lost 3 bases, leaving 9 bases of the junction unmatched. The CDR3 DNA reads TGTGCCAGCAGCGGATCAATGACAGGGACGAACACTGAAGCTTTCTTT. Residues: CASSGSMTGTNTEAFF. The full variable domain, with the rest looked up from reference TRBV9 and TRBJ1-1, is DSGVTQTPKHLITATGQRVTLRCSPRSGDLSVYWYQQSLDQGLQFLIQYYNGEERAKGNILERFSAQQFPDLHSELNLSSLELGDSALYFCASSGSMTGTNTEAFFGQGTRLTVV.

The chain links TRBV28 to TRBJ1-5; D unresolved. This CDR3 region has 12 residues. Trimming removed 5 bases at V and 9 bases at J, with 11 bases between. Germline V CDR1 and CDR2: MDHEN, SYDVKM. CDR3 bases: TGTGCCAGCAGTCGACTTGGCTTGCCCCAGCATTTT. Amino acid sequence: CASSRLGLPQHF.

The J gene is TRBJ2-3, the V gene TRBV29-1; D is uncertain. This CDR3 contains 13 residues. CDR1 SQVTM and CDR2 ANQGSEA come from the germline V gene. Trimming cost V 4 bases and J 8 bases, with 16 bases left between them. The CDR3 protein is CSVVISSSGTQYF. CDR3 nucleotides: TGCAGCGTTGTGATTAGTTCTTCGGGTACGCAGTATTTT.

The chain recombines TRBV28 with TRBJ1-2; D not resolved. This CDR3 is built from 12 residues. Trimming took 5 bases from V and 7 from J, leaving 11 bases between them. CDR1 is MDHEN and CDR2 is SYDVKM in the germline V gene. The CDR3 here is CASSKWAGGYTF. DNA of the CDR3: TGTGCCAGCAGTAAGTGGGCGGGTGGCTACACCTTC.

The J gene is TRBJ1-5, the V gene TRBV19; TRBD1 might be the D (5 bases). Trimming shortened V by 4 bases and J by 4 bases, and 11 bases separated the two germline ends. This CDR3 has 14 residues. Germline CDR1 LNHDA, CDR2 SQIVND (reference sequence). The chain's CDR3 is CASSTGFGNQPQHF. DNA of the CDR3: TGTGCCAGTAGTACAGGGTTTGGAAATCAGCCCCAGCATTTT.